This entry features one T cell receptor (beta chain) sequence. A second PCR of about 7 to 11 cycles used a sample-barcoded 5' primer and a J-beta primer mix. TCRdb reprocessed the 5' RACE reads with MiXCR, giving one entry per CDR3 protein. The sample contains around 1,000,000 distinct CDR3 sequences, around 25% of which appear only once. The data were taken from a study of blood T cells in healthy people across ages. The data were also submitted as part of a second study, on T cells of mothers and their children.

Sequencing was performed on blood. The receptor was derived from a girl aged 2-9 years in good health.

Here the CDR3 reads CASSQSRYNEQFF. As DNA, the CDR3 is TGCGCCAGCAGCCAAAGCCGGTACAATGAGCAGTTCTTC. V and J are TRBV4-1 and TRBJ2-1; no reliable D call. V was trimmed by 2 bases and J by 4 bases, leaving 6 bases between them. Germline CDR1 and CDR2: MGHRA and YSYEKL. The CDR3 spans 13 residues.